The clone carrying this T cell receptor (beta chain) was detected a few times. Its antigen is unidentified. V lost 6 bases, J lost 7 bases, and 11 bases stayed unmatched. Germline values: CDR1 SGHTA, CDR2 FQGNSA. There are 15 residues in the CDR3. This sample stems from a study of spatial heterogeneity in lung cancer. The study, taken as a whole, reports: Circulating ubiquitous expanded tumor TCRs were observed more frequently at resection than at follow-up.

TCRdb used MiXCR to reprocess the 5' RACE reads, holding one entry per CDR3 protein. The sample yields 35,000 to 55,000 distinct CDR3 sequences, under 25% seen once. Time point here: blood at routine non-recurrence follow-up after resection. Without sorting, whole RNA was sequenced from tumor, nontumor lung or frozen PBMC. The source of this sequence is a female donor with early-stage non-small cell lung cancer. The chain carries TRBV7-2 and TRBJ2-3; TRBD2 aligns across 9 bases. Sequenced here: PBMCs, sampled at follow-up. CDR3 nucleotide sequence: TGTGCCAGCAGTCAAAAATTAGCGGGGGCCCATACGCAGTATTTT. This codes for CASSQKLAGAHTQYF.